Shown below are 10 T cell receptor beta chains from a single sample sequenced in a study of cytomegalovirus exposure and HLA in healthy donors. In the PCR, 60 Vbeta and 13 Jbeta primers were used. Libraries were prepared by immunoSEQ multiplex PCR; TCRdb keeps only in-frame clonotypes and omits some of them. The table lists tens of thousands of clones, about 73% of them singletons, with 4% to 4.5% in the top ten. Sequenced material: PBMCs. Receptor source: a man aged 40-49 years in good health and CMV-seronegative.

This rearrangement joins TRBV7-9 to TRBJ2-7; the match to TRBD2 covers 14 bases. V lost 3 bases and J lost 4; bases outside the gene matches: 8. The CDR3 has 17 residues. Per the germline V gene, CDR1 is SEHNR and CDR2 is FQNEAQ (reference sequence). The CDR3 reads CASSFTGTSGRAYEQYF. Written as DNA, the CDR3 is TGTGCCAGCAGCTTCACCGGGACTAGCGGGAGAGCATACGAGCAGTACTTC.

The V and J genes are TRBV7-9 and TRBJ2-7, with D maybe TRBD2 (5 bases). V was trimmed by 1 base and J by 3 bases, leaving 10 bases between them. CDR3 length equals 14 residues. Germline values: CDR1 SEHNR, CDR2 FQNEAQ (reference sequence). Here the CDR3 DNA reads TGTGCCAGCAGCTTAGATAACGGGGTCTACGAGCAGTACTTC. As protein: CASSLDNGVYEQYF.

This clone has just a few counts. Other nucleotide sequences in the sample specify the same CDR3. This rearrangement joins TRBV5-4 to TRBJ2-6, with D tentatively TRBD1 (6 bases). V gave up 0 bases and J gave up 2 bases, with 12 bases separating them. The length of the CDR3 is 17 residues. CDR1 is SGHNT and CDR2 is YYREEE in the germline V gene (reference sequence). CDR3 bases: TGTGCCAGCAGCTTGGCGACAGGCCTCACTGGGGCCAACGTCCTGACTTTC. This gives the protein CASSLATGLTGANVLTF.

V is TRBV29-1 and J is TRBJ1-3; D perhaps matches TRBD1 (5 bases). Germline lookup yields CDR1 SQVTM and CDR2 ANQGSEA. This CDR3 has 13 amino acids. V shed 5 bases and J shed 0 bases, with 8 bases lying between them. CDR3 coding DNA: TGCAGCGTTACAGGAAACTCTGGAAACACCATATATTTT. As protein: CSVTGNSGNTIYF.

J is TRBJ2-5 and V is TRBV7-6; TRBD2 matches at 9 bases. The V gene's germline CDR1 is SGHVS and CDR2 FNYEAQ. After removal of 1 base from V and 3 bases from J, the junction contained 3 bases not matched to a gene. This CDR3 has 15 amino acids. CDR3 nucleotides: TGTGCCAGCAGCTTAGTTGCTAGCGGGGAAGAGACCCAGTACTTC. Protein product: CASSLVASGEETQYF. The full variable domain, completed using reference TRBV7-6 and TRBJ2-5, is GAGVSQSPRYKVTKRGQDVALRCDPISGHVSLYWYRQALGQGPEFLTYFNYEAQQDKSGLPNDRFSAERPEGSISTLTIQRTEQRDSAMYRCASSLVASGEETQYFGPGTRLLVL.

As DNA, the CDR3 is TGTGCCAGCAGCCCCGGGACAGGGATGTTTCAGGTCTACACCTTC. This gives the protein CASSPGTGMFQVYTF. The chain couples TRBV5-6 to TRBJ1-2, with 9 bases aligning to TRBD1. CDR3 length equals 15 residues. Germline assignment: CDR1 SGHDT and CDR2 YYEEEE. Trimming at V came to 4 bases and at J to 10 bases, leaving 14 bases not matched to a gene.

The count of this clone is one. The CDR3 region has the DNA TGCGCCAGCACTCCCTACGGTAGGCGGGAGCCCGACACCGGGGAGCTGTTTTTT. Its protein product is CASTPYGRREPDTGELFF. This chain connects TRBV5-1 to TRBJ2-2, with 7 bases that match TRBD2. The junction had 17 bases not matched to a gene; V was cut back by 6 bases and J by 3 bases. Germline V gene sequence: CDR1 SGHRS, CDR2 YFSETQ. This CDR3 is built from 18 residues.

The gene calls are TRBV4-2 and TRBJ1-3, with 7 bases lining up with TRBD1. The CDR3 consists of 15 residues. Trimming cost V 2 bases and J 4 bases; bases outside gene matches: 5. Germline CDR1 LGHNA, CDR2 YNFKEQ. CDR3 residues: CASSQLGTAGNTIYF. Written as DNA, the CDR3 is TGTGCCAGCAGCCAACTCGGGACAGCAGGAAACACCATATATTTT.

The chain couples TRBV28 to TRBJ2-1; a weak D match, TRBD2 (7 bases). V lost 2 bases to trimming and J lost 12 bases, with 14 bases between them. CDR1 and CDR2 from the germline V gene are MDHEN and SYDVKM. The CDR3 is 13 residues long. The CDR3 spells CASSLGGAPLQFF. CDR3 coding DNA: TGTGCCAGCAGTTTAGGGGGGGCCCCGCTGCAGTTCTTC.

This chain joins TRBV7-8 and TRBJ2-1; a weak D match, TRBD2 (6 bases). Trimming stripped 2 bases from V and 2 bases from J, with 10 bases between. This CDR3 has 15 amino acids. Germline V gives CDR1 SGHVS, CDR2 FQNEAQ. The CDR3 spells CASSLRDSAYNEQFF. Here the CDR3 DNA reads TGTGCCAGCAGCTTACGGGACTCTGCCTACAATGAGCAGTTCTTC.